Below, 32 T cell receptor beta chains from the same sample are listed, as sequenced in a study of blood T cells in healthy people across ages (dated by TCRdb to 2015 to 2017). Libraries were built with 5' RACE. TCRdb names Illumina HiSeq 2500 as the instrument used. A second PCR of roughly 6 to 11 cycles was performed with a sample-barcoded 5' primer and a J-beta primer mix. Starting from the raw public reads, TCRdb applied fastp trimming at Q25, assembled clones with MiXCR and retained in-frame beta chains. When rows share a CDR3 protein, they turn into one entry using the most common DNA and genes. For this sample the table gives around 780,000 distinct CDR3 sequences, of which roughly 26% were detected only once. The ten largest clones take up under 3% of the sample. The same data also contributed to another study, on T cells of mothers and their children.

The sequenced sample was blood. These receptors all stem from a boy aged 10-17 years in good health.

This chain joins TRBV27 and TRBJ2-7, with D unclear. The germline CDR1 and CDR2 sequences are MNHEY and SMNVEV (reference sequence). The CDR3 runs to 14 residues. V shed 4 bases and J shed 2 bases, with 12 bases lying between them. CDR3 region: CASSSEQSPYEQYF. CDR3 in DNA: TGTGCCAGCAGTTCGGAGCAGTCCCCCTACGAGCAGTACTTC.

This chain uses TRBV6-1 with TRBJ1-2; D gene uncertain. Trimming pared 3 bases from V and 4 bases from J, leaving 18 bases between. The CDR3 is 16 residues long. The germline V gene has CDR1 MNHNS and CDR2 SASEGT. The CDR3 DNA sequence: TGTGCCAGCAGTGACCCATCCCGGGCAGAGGGCTATGGCTACACCTTC. Translating it yields CASSDPSRAEGYGYTF.

For the CDR3, the DNA is TGCAGTGCTAGAGAGAGGGCAGGGAGGTCACCCCTCCACTTT. Its protein is CSARERAGRSPLHF. The rearrangement uses TRBV20-1 and TRBJ1-6, with a weak D call TRBD1 (5 bases). CDR3 length: 14 amino acids. CDR1 and CDR2 (germline): DFQATT, SNEGSKA (reference sequence). V shed 0 bases and J shed 10 bases, with 13 bases lying between them.

V is TRBV14 and J is TRBJ2-5, with TRBD2 identical over 9 bases. Germline CDR1 reads SGHDN; CDR2 reads FVKESK. The CDR3 covers 17 residues. Trimming took 0 bases from V and 4 from J; bases not matched to a gene: 9. The CDR3 reads CASSQDMGSGGPETQYF. CDR3 DNA sequence: TGTGCCAGCAGCCAAGATATGGGTAGCGGGGGTCCAGAGACCCAGTACTTC.

The chain carries TRBV28 and TRBJ2-7; 10 bases fit TRBD1. Germline values: CDR1 MDHEN, CDR2 SYDVKM. This CDR3 is built from 16 residues. V trimming: 9 bases; J trimming: 2 bases; junction bases outside the gene matches: 13. CDR3 DNA: TGTGCCAGTTTCTCCCGAGCGGGACAGGGGCCCTACGAGCAGTACTTC. Residues: CASFSRAGQGPYEQYF.

This clonotype has only a few counts. The chain couples TRBV6-6 to TRBJ1-4, with no clear D. This CDR3 is built from 13 residues. Germline V gene lookup returns CDR1 MNHNY and CDR2 SVGAGI (reference sequence). The V and J ends lost 6 bases and 11 bases respectively, with 16 bases between them. The CDR3 region is CASSPEIGRKLFF. The CDR3 DNA follows: TGTGCCAGCAGCCCCGAAATCGGGAGGAAACTGTTTTTT.

Concerning this clonotype itself: The junction does not match germline at one end; this may be a read error. The chain couples TRBV11-2 to TRBJ2-5; D is ambiguous. The CDR3 has 11 residues. Per germline, CDR1 SGHAT and CDR2 FQNNGV. For the CDR3, the DNA is TGTGCCAGCGGCTTATGGGAGACCCAGTACTTC. This sequence encodes CASGLWETQYF.

The chain combines TRBV12-5 with TRBJ1-1, with 8 bases matching TRBD1. CDR1 and CDR2 (germline): LGHNT, FRNRAP. J gave up 1 base and V 4 bases, and 5 bases lay outside the gene matches. There are 15 residues in the CDR3. In nucleotides, the CDR3 is TGTGCTAGTGGTTCAAGACAGGGGCAGAACACTGAAGCTTTCTTT. It translates to CASGSRQGQNTEAFF.

This clonotype was observed a few times. This chain joins TRBV20-1 and TRBJ2-5; 11 positions match TRBD2. J lost 5 bases, V lost 6 bases, and 17 bases had no gene match. Germline lookup yields CDR1 DFQATT and CDR2 SNEGSKA (reference sequence). The CDR3 runs to 17 residues. The chain's CDR3 is CSAEMGSGGAYWETQYF. CDR3 DNA: TGCAGTGCGGAGATGGGTAGCGGGGGGGCGTATTGGGAGACCCAGTACTTC.

Only a few counts were recorded for this clonotype. The V call is TRBV3-1, the J call TRBJ2-1; 10 bases agree with TRBD2. Losses at the gene ends were 4 bases for V and 7 bases for J; bases not matched to a gene: 10. CDR1 LGHDT and CDR2 YNNKEL come from the germline V gene (reference sequence). CDR3 length equals 16 residues. The CDR3 DNA reads as TGTGCCAGCAGCCCGGGACTAGCGATTGATAGGAATGAGCAGTTCTTC. This sequence encodes CASSPGLAIDRNEQFF.

V and J are TRBV7-9 and TRBJ1-4, with 9 bases aligning to TRBD1. V lost 5 bases and J lost 6; bases outside the gene matches: 4. The CDR3 extends over 14 amino acids. The germline V gene encodes CDR1 SEHNR and CDR2 FQNEAQ (reference sequence). The CDR3 region has the DNA TGTGCCAGCAGCCCCCGGGACAGGGATGAAAAACTGTTTTTT. Amino acid sequence: CASSPRDRDEKLFF.

This clonotype was counted a single time. The V call is TRBV4-2, the J call TRBJ2-5; D is ambiguous. The V gene lost 0 bases and the J gene lost 4 bases, with 12 bases spanning the gap. The CDR3 is 15 amino acids. Germline lookup yields CDR1 LGHNA and CDR2 YNFKEQ. CDR3 region: CASSQDTTGAETQYF. CDR3 sequence (DNA): TGTGCCAGCAGCCAAGATACTACGGGCGCAGAGACCCAGTACTTC.

This clonotype turned up a few times. The chain carries TRBV6-5 and TRBJ2-5, with a tentative D call TRBD2 (7 bases). The closer fit of TRBJ2-1 to the DNA end suggests the J call may be wrong. In germline, CDR1 is MNHEY, CDR2 SVGAGI. This CDR3 has 16 amino acids. The CDR3 DNA sequence: TGTGCCAGCAGTTACTCTGGGGGGGGGCCGGGGAATGAGCAGTTCTTC. Protein product: CASSYSGGGPGNEQFF.

V and J are TRBV21-1 and TRBJ1-1. TRBV21-1 counts as a pseudogene. This CDR3 region has 15 residues. CDR3 amino acids: CASSKRIAKNTEAFF. The CDR3 nucleotides read TGTGCCAGCAGCAAAAGGATAGCCAAGAACACTGAAGCTTTCTTT.

The chain combines TRBV20-1 with TRBJ2-4; 8 nucleotides line up with TRBD1. CDR1 and CDR2 from the germline V gene are DFQATT and SNEGSKA (reference sequence). The V segment lost 2 bases and the J segment 4 bases; nucleotides outside the gene matches: 7. The CDR3 runs to 15 residues. The CDR3 DNA reads TGCAGTGCTAGACTAGGGAGACAGGGGAAAAACATTCAGTACTTC. Translating gives CSARLGRQGKNIQYF.

The chain combines TRBV6-6 with TRBJ2-5; no firm D call. The J call is in doubt because the DNA end fits TRBJ2-7 better. From germline, CDR1 is MNHNY and CDR2 SVGAGI (reference sequence). CDR3 length: 13 amino acids. CDR3 nucleotides: TGTGCCAGCAGTTACTCGAGGACCTACGAGCAGTACTTC. The encoded protein is CASSYSRTYEQYF.

The CDR3 bases are TGTGCCAGCAGCTTAACCGGGGATGGCAATCAGCCCCAGCATTTT. Residues: CASSLTGDGNQPQHF. The chain links TRBV7-6 to TRBJ1-5; D not resolved. There are 15 residues in the CDR3. Deletions cut 2 bases from V and 2 bases from J, with 10 bases between. Per germline, CDR1 SGHVS and CDR2 FNYEAQ.

The chain links TRBV5-1 to TRBJ2-3; D perhaps matches TRBD1 (6 bases). The CDR3 consists of 18 residues. The germline CDR1 and CDR2 sequences are SGHRS and YFSETQ. V shed 1 base and J shed 4 bases, with 22 bases lying between them. This chain's CDR3 is CASSLRSTGKLGADTQYF. CDR3 sequence (DNA): TGCGCCAGCAGCTTGAGGAGCACAGGGAAATTAGGAGCAGATACGCAGTATTTT.

This clonotype was detected a few times. The chain is built from TRBV5-1 and TRBJ2-2; tentatively, D is TRBD2 (6 bases). Trimming shortened V by 3 bases and J by 3 bases, and 15 bases separated the two germline ends. In germline, CDR1 is SGHRS, CDR2 YFSETQ. The CDR3 is 16 residues long. The CDR3 region is CASSSWGGEDTGELFF. The CDR3 DNA reads TGCGCCAGCAGCTCCTGGGGCGGGGAGGACACCGGGGAGCTGTTTTTT.

This chain links TRBV4-1 with TRBJ1-3; perhaps TRBD1 as D (5 bases). Trimming cost V 4 bases and J 4 bases, with 14 bases left between them. This CDR3 has 15 residues. The germline V gene encodes CDR1 MGHRA and CDR2 YSYEKL. CDR3 amino acids: CASSPLGASGNTIYF. The DNA for the CDR3 is TGCGCCAGCAGCCCCCTCGGGGCGTCGGGAAACACCATATATTTT.

This clonotype was observed a handful of times. The chain is built from TRBV5-1 and TRBJ2-5; tentative D call: TRBD2 (5 bases). CDR1 is SGHRS, CDR2 YFSETQ, per germline. This CDR3 is 13 amino acids long. Trimming removed 4 bases at V and 5 bases at J, with 12 bases between. This CDR3 is CASSNGVQETQYF. DNA for the CDR3: TGCGCCAGCAGCAACGGGGTACAGGAGACCCAGTACTTC.

The rearrangement uses TRBV7-9 and TRBJ1-2, with D perhaps matching TRBD1 (5 bases). CDR3 size: 14 residues. From germline, CDR1 is SEHNR and CDR2 FQNEAQ (reference sequence). The V end lost 5 bases, the J end lost 4 bases, and 14 bases lay between the germline ends. The CDR3 region is CASSPEVGAYGYTF. The CDR3 coding sequence is TGTGCCAGCAGCCCGGAGGTCGGGGCCTATGGCTACACCTTC.

V gene TRBV5-1 combines with J gene TRBJ2-5; 8 bases fit TRBD2. The closer fit of TRBJ2-1 to the DNA end suggests the J call may be wrong. Germline loops: CDR1 SGHRS, CDR2 YFSETQ. The CDR3 is 15 residues long. CDR3 region: CASSLGSGTYNEQFF. CDR3 DNA sequence: TGCGCCAGCAGCCTGGGTAGCGGGACCTACAATGAGCAGTTCTTC.

This clonotype was counted only a few times. The V call is TRBV6-1, the J call TRBJ1-2; D ambiguous. Germline CDR1 reads MNHNS; CDR2 reads SASEGT. V was trimmed by 4 bases and J by 1 base, leaving 10 bases between them. This CDR3 is 14 amino acids long. CDR3 coding DNA: TGTGCCAGCAGTGTCGCAAGGATTAACTATGGCTACACCTTC. Translating gives CASSVARINYGYTF.

The J gene is TRBJ1-1, the V gene TRBV5-1; unclear D gene. The germline V gene encodes CDR1 SGHRS and CDR2 YFSETQ. Trimming removed 1 base from V and 3 bases from J, with 4 bases in between. This CDR3 is built from 12 residues. The CDR3 here is CASSLRDTEAFF. The CDR3, as DNA: TGCGCCAGCAGCTTGCGCGACACTGAAGCTTTCTTT.

The chain carries TRBV12-5 and TRBJ1-4; D is unresolved. Per the germline V gene, CDR1 is LGHNT and CDR2 is FRNRAP. The V gene lost 0 bases and the J gene lost 4 bases, with 18 bases spanning the gap. The CDR3 contains 18 residues. The CDR3 region has the DNA TGTGCTAGTGGTTTGGTACTTATGCCGGCGGTCCTTAATGAAAAACTGTTTTTT. Translation gives CASGLVLMPAVLNEKLFF.

This clonotype was picked up one time. V and J are TRBV28 and TRBJ1-5, with D tentatively TRBD1 (6 bases). This CDR3 has 18 amino acids. Trimming removed 6 bases at V and 0 bases at J, with 21 bases between. CDR1 is MDHEN, CDR2 SYDVKM, per germline. CDR3 amino acids: CASRPDLGGGYSNQPQHF. In nucleotides, the CDR3 is TGTGCCAGCAGACCCGATCTCGGGGGGGGCTATAGCAATCAGCCCCAGCATTTT.

The chain uses TRBV18 and TRBJ1-5; D uncertain. Trimming removed 6 bases at V and 0 bases at J, with 9 bases between. Germline values: CDR1 KGHSH, CDR2 LQKENI. The CDR3 loop spans 14 amino acids. CDR3 in DNA: TGTGCCAGCTCCTGGTCGATTAGCAATCAGCCCCAGCATTTT. It codes for CASSWSISNQPQHF.

This clonotype showed up just a few times. The gene calls are TRBV11-2 and TRBJ2-1, with D perhaps TRBD2 (6 bases). The germline V gene encodes CDR1 SGHAT and CDR2 FQNNGV. The V end lost 0 bases, the J end lost 12 bases, and 12 bases lay between the germline ends. This CDR3 spans 13 amino acids. For the CDR3, the DNA is TGTGCCAGCAGCTTAGATCCCCTACTAGCGCAGTTCTTC. Its translation is CASSLDPLLAQFF.

This clonotype has only a few counts. The chain is built from TRBV25-1 and TRBJ2-1, with 7 bases aligning to TRBD1. CDR3 size: 17 residues. From germline, CDR1 is MGHDK and CDR2 SYGVNS. With V trimmed by 1 base and J by 5 bases, 11 bases remained unmatched. The DNA of the CDR3 is TGTGCCAGCAGTGAATTTCTCCTTAGGGACAGTCACAATGAGCAGTTCTTC. Its translation is CASSEFLLRDSHNEQFF.

J is TRBJ2-2 and V is TRBV12-3 or TRBV12-4; the D is unclear. The CDR3 length is 15 residues. Trimming took off 4 bases at V and 0 bases at J, with 9 bases between the two ends. The CDR3 sequence: CASSSAGPNTGELFF. The CDR3 DNA is TGTGCCAGCAGTTCCGCAGGACCGAACACCGGGGAGCTGTTTTTT.

J is TRBJ2-5 and V is TRBV12-3 or TRBV12-4; the D is unclear. The J call may be incorrect, as the DNA end agrees better with TRBJ2-7. This CDR3 has 12 residues. This chain's CDR3 is CASRIDFYEQYF. CDR3 DNA sequence: TGTGCCAGCAGAATCGACTTCTACGAGCAGTACTTC.